Below, one T cell receptor (beta chain) is given with its context. TCRdb's table, derived via immunoSEQ multiplex PCR, lists solely in-frame clones and lacks some. The table has around 42,000 clones, 88% seen once. The sample is drawn from a study of blood T cell repertoires in COVID-19. Study at large: T cells, B-cell-depleted T cells, or PBMCs supplied cDNA or gDNA.

The CDR3 runs 12 residues. Looked up from germline, CDR1 is ENHRY and CDR2 is SYGVKD. Trimming left V 10 bases short and J 2 bases short, with 11 bases between. The clonotype comes from a human donor in a cohort sampled during active COVID-19. The sample comprised peripheral blood. This chain connects TRBV10-3 to TRBJ2-5; possible D gene TRBD2, 6 bases. In nucleotides, the CDR3 is TGTGCCACGAAGGGGACTCAAGAGACCCAGTACTTC. This sequence encodes CATKGTQETQYF.